Each of the 10 T cell receptor beta chains below was sequenced from the same sample in a study of blood T cell repertoires in COVID-19. This table comes from immunoSEQ multiplex PCR, and its TCRdb copy is limited to in-frame clones, with some not included. The table lists 200,000 to 250,000 clones, roughly nine tenths of them singletons, with approximately 3.3% in the top ten. Sequencing was performed on PBMCs or T cells enriched from blood (not recorded which). Receptors originate from a woman aged 45-59 years in a cohort exposed to, infected with or recovered from COVID-19 (not recorded which).

The V and J genes are TRBV5-1 and TRBJ2-1, with 8 bases that match TRBD2. Looked up from germline, CDR1 is SGHRS and CDR2 is YFSETQ. The trim removed 0 bases at V and 4 bases at J, leaving 6 bases unmatched. The CDR3 consists of 16 residues. The CDR3 nucleotides are TGCGCCAGCAGCTTGGGTACCGGGACTAGGTACAATGAGCAGTTCTTC. Its translation is CASSLGTGTRYNEQFF. The full variable domain, with the rest looked up from reference TRBV5-1 and TRBJ2-1, is KAGVTQTPRYLIKTRGQQVTLSCSPISGHRSVSWYQQTPGQGLQFLFEYFSETQRNKGNFPGRFSGRQFSNSRSEMNVSTLELGDSALYLCASSLGTGTRYNEQFFGPGTRLTVL.

This chain joins TRBV11-2 and TRBJ2-2; tentative D call: TRBD2 (6 bases). V lost 0 bases to trimming and J lost 10 bases, with 12 bases between them. The CDR3 covers 14 residues. The germline V gene has CDR1 SGHAT and CDR2 FQNNGV. The CDR3: CASSLDQWEVELFF. The CDR3 DNA sequence: TGTGCCAGCAGCTTAGATCAGTGGGAGGTGGAGCTGTTTTTT.

The V gene is TRBV9, the J gene TRBJ2-1; D gene unclear. The CDR3 runs 11 residues. V shed 3 bases and J shed 10 bases, with 8 bases lying between them. Germline V CDR1 and CDR2: SGDLS, YYNGEE. The CDR3 reads CASSAAREQFF. The CDR3, as DNA: TGTGCCAGCAGCGCGGCTAGGGAGCAGTTCTTC.

V is TRBV25-1 and J is TRBJ2-1; perhaps TRBD2 as D (7 bases). This CDR3 has 16 residues. The V end lost 4 bases, the J end lost 5 bases, and 18 bases lay between the germline ends. CDR1 and CDR2 from the germline V gene are MGHDK and SYGVNS. CDR3 nucleotides: TGTGCCAGCAGTGTCTTTGGGGGGGCGGAAAACAATGAGCAGTTCTTC. Its translation: CASSVFGGAENNEQFF.

This chain links TRBV5-1 with TRBJ1-5; D is unresolved. This CDR3 has 15 amino acids. Trimming shortened V by 5 bases and J by 3 bases, and 15 bases separated the two germline ends. The germline V gene has CDR1 SGHRS and CDR2 YFSETQ. CDR3 bases: TGCGCCAGCAGAACAGACCTTACTCCCAATCAGCCCCAGCATTTT. This codes for CASRTDLTPNQPQHF.

The V gene is TRBV19, the J gene TRBJ1-5; a weak D match, TRBD1 (5 bases). Trimming removed 5 bases at V and 5 bases at J, with 7 bases between. CDR3 length: 12 amino acids. Germline V CDR1 and CDR2: LNHDA, SQIVND (reference sequence). CDR3 sequence reads: CASSGGDQPQHF. CDR3 in DNA: TGTGCCAGTAGTGGGGGGGATCAGCCCCAGCATTTT.

The chain is built from TRBV3-1 (or the pseudogene TRBV3-2) and TRBJ2-2; perhaps TRBD1 as D (6 bases). This CDR3 spans 17 amino acids. Per germline, CDR1 LGHDT and CDR2 YNNKEL (reference sequence). V lost 0 bases, J lost 5 bases, and 16 bases lay in between. This chain's CDR3 is CASSQDRSGHLTGELFF. The CDR3 nucleotides are TGTGCCAGCAGCCAAGATAGATCGGGACACCTAACCGGGGAGCTGTTTTTT.

The chain combines TRBV27 with TRBJ1-4, with D tentatively TRBD1 (6 bases). Trimming stripped 4 bases from V and 6 bases from J, with 18 bases between. The germline V gene has CDR1 MNHEY and CDR2 SMNVEV (reference sequence). This CDR3 is built from 16 residues. CDR3 DNA: TGTGCCAGCAGTTCCTTCCAACAGGGATTAGATGAAAAACTGTTTTTT. Protein product: CASSSFQQGLDEKLFF. Full variable domain (remainder filled in from reference TRBV27 and TRBJ1-4): EAQVTQNPRYLITVTGKKLTVTCSQNMNHEYMSWYRQDPGLGLRQIYYSMNVEVTDKGDVPEGYKVSRKEKRNFPLILESPSPNQTSLYFCASSSFQQGLDEKLFFGSGTQLSVL.

The chain recombines TRBV6-5 with TRBJ2-7, with D perhaps TRBD1 (6 bases). V lost 4 bases to trimming and J lost 5 bases, with 21 bases between them. The CDR3 has 16 amino acids. The germline V gene encodes CDR1 MNHEY and CDR2 SVGAGI. The CDR3 sequence is CASSLLRWGRPHEQYF. The CDR3, as DNA: TGTGCCAGCAGTTTACTCAGGTGGGGGCGGCCCCACGAGCAGTACTTC.

The V gene is TRBV5-1, the J gene TRBJ2-7; 7 nucleotides agree with TRBD2. This CDR3 has 13 amino acids. J gave up 5 bases and V 2 bases, and 4 bases lay outside the gene matches. Germline values: CDR1 SGHRS, CDR2 YFSETQ. The CDR3 loop reads CASSFGGSDEQYF. For the CDR3, the DNA is TGCGCCAGCAGCTTCGGGGGGTCGGACGAGCAGTACTTC.